A single sample gave rise to the 32 T cell receptor beta chains below, sequenced in a study of cytomegalovirus exposure and HLA in healthy donors. Primers for the PCR totalled 60 Vbeta and 13 Jbeta. The repertoire was sequenced with immunoSEQ multiplex PCR; TCRdb's copy has only in-frame clones and lacks some. The table includes some 180,000 clones, around 82% detected once. Sequencing was performed on PBMCs. These receptors were collected from a woman younger than 45 in good health and CMV-seropositive.

The rearrangement uses TRBV29-1 and TRBJ2-1; 7 nucleotides agree with TRBD2. Germline-derived CDR1 and CDR2 are SQVTM and ANQGSEA. CDR3 length: 15 amino acids. J gave up 9 bases and V 7 bases, and 18 bases lay outside the gene matches. In nucleotides, the CDR3 is TGCAGCGCGGAGGCTAGCGGATTTGGAGCGGGTGAGCAGTTCTTC. Its protein product is CSAEASGFGAGEQFF.

As for this clone: Germline is not matched at one junction end, which may reflect a read error. In the same sample, other DNA sequences code for this CDR3. This chain's CDR3 is CASSQAGAGGPNEQFF. In DNA form, the CDR3 reads TGTGCCAGCAGTCAAGCGGGGGCGGGGGGGCCGAATGAGCAGTTCTTC. This chain links TRBV4-2 with TRBJ2-1, with TRBD2 matching over 9 bases. Per the germline V gene, CDR1 is LGHNA and CDR2 is YNFKEQ. This CDR3 has 16 residues.

The V and J genes are TRBV19 and TRBJ2-3, with 10 bases fitting TRBD2. The CDR3 is made up of 14 amino acids. Trimming removed 7 bases from V and 2 bases from J; junction bases left unmatched: 3. Germline CDR1 reads LNHDA; CDR2 reads SQIVND (reference sequence). The chain's CDR3 is CASKLAGYTDTQYF. The CDR3, as DNA: TGTGCCAGTAAACTAGCGGGGTACACAGATACGCAGTATTTT.

CDR3 DNA: TGCGCCAGCAGTGTTAGCGGGGAAGGGACCCAGTACTTC. Translation: CASSVSGEGTQYF. This chain uses TRBV10-2 with TRBJ2-5; TRBD2 agrees at 8 bases. Trimming took 4 bases from V and 7 from J; bases not matched to a gene: 5. The CDR3 runs 13 residues. Germline V gene lookup returns CDR1 WSHSY and CDR2 SAAADI.

Regarding this clone: The germline gene is not matched at one end of the junction; a read error may be the cause. The same CDR3 arises from other DNA sequences in this sample as well. The chain has TRBV11-3 and TRBJ2-7; weak D call: TRBD1 (5 bases). This CDR3 comprises 16 residues. The germline CDR1 and CDR2 sequences are SGHNT and YENEEA. CDR3 loop: CASSLGRPYTGYEQYF. Written as DNA, the CDR3 is TGTGCCAGCAGCTTAGGACGACCCTATACAGGCTACGAACAGTACTTC.

This chain connects TRBV5-6 to TRBJ1-2; a possible D gene is TRBD1 (5 bases). This CDR3 region has 14 residues. CDR1 and CDR2 (germline): SGHDT, YYEEEE. The V gene lost 5 bases and the J gene lost 3 bases, with 14 bases spanning the gap. The CDR3 loop reads CASRYAGRDYGYTF. For the CDR3, the DNA is TGTGCCAGCAGGTATGCGGGACGGGACTATGGCTACACCTTC.

The genes are TRBV19 and TRBJ2-2; 7 bases fit TRBD1. Germline CDR1 reads LNHDA; CDR2 reads SQIVND (reference sequence). The V segment lost 7 bases and the J segment 6 bases; nucleotides outside the gene matches: 5. The CDR3 length is 13 residues. CDR3 nucleotide sequence: TGTGCCAGTACCGTGACAGGGCCCGGGGAGCTGTTTTTT. It encodes CASTVTGPGELFF.

The chain recombines TRBV6-5 with TRBJ2-7; 10 bases are a match to TRBD1. V trimming: 7 bases; J trimming: 4 bases; junction bases outside the gene matches: 10. The CDR3 consists of 15 residues. Germline V gene data show CDR1 as MNHEY and CDR2 as SVGAGI. DNA of the CDR3: TGTGCCAGCAAAGTAGACAGGGGGCGGGGTTACGAGCAGTACTTC. Its translation: CASKVDRGRGYEQYF.

The gene calls are TRBV6-6 and TRBJ1-5, with D unclear. Germline values: CDR1 MNHNY, CDR2 SVGAGI (reference sequence). This CDR3 is built from 13 residues. The V end lost 2 bases, the J end lost 6 bases, and 8 bases lay between the germline ends. The CDR3 DNA follows: TGTGCCAGCAGTTACGGCGGGAGTCAGCCCCAGCATTTT. It codes for CASSYGGSQPQHF.

This clone was found a few times. The chain couples TRBV28 to TRBJ2-1, with TRBD2 identical over 11 bases. From germline, CDR1 is MDHEN and CDR2 SYDVKM. V was pared by 0 bases and J by 7 bases, with 8 bases of the junction left unmatched. This CDR3 region has 17 residues. The CDR3 region is CASSLWSSGGAVNEQFF. CDR3 DNA sequence: TGTGCCAGCAGTTTATGGAGTAGCGGGGGGGCCGTAAATGAGCAGTTCTTC.

Remarks on this clone: The sample carries other DNA sequences with the same CDR3. The gene calls are TRBV2 and TRBJ1-5; D perhaps matches TRBD1 (5 bases). This CDR3 has 13 residues. Germline lookup yields CDR1 SNHLY and CDR2 FYNNEI. The V end lost 6 bases, the J end lost 3 bases, and 9 bases lay between the germline ends. CDR3 coding DNA: TGTGCCAGCAGCTCGGACACCAATCAGCCCCAGCATTTT. This sequence encodes CASSSDTNQPQHF. The full variable domain, completed using reference TRBV2 and TRBJ1-5, is EPEVTQTPSHQVTQMGQEVILRCVPISNHLYFYWYRQILGQKVEFLVSFYNNEISEKSEIFDDQFSVERPDGSNFTLKIRSTKLEDSAMYFCASSSDTNQPQHFGDGTRLSIL.

The sample holds many counts of this clone. The CDR3 coding sequence is TGTGCCAGCATGGACAGGGGCTATACCACCTACGAGCAGTACTTC. Its protein is CASMDRGYTTYEQYF. The chain is built from TRBV2 and TRBJ2-7; 9 bases align to TRBD1. The CDR3 has 15 amino acids. Germline V gene sequence: CDR1 SNHLY, CDR2 FYNNEI. The V segment lost 7 bases and the J segment 2 bases; nucleotides outside the gene matches: 9.

The chain links TRBV9 to TRBJ2-3, with TRBD2 identical over 7 bases. This CDR3 is 15 amino acids long. Germline CDR1 and CDR2: SGDLS and YYNGEE. J gave up 2 bases and V 2 bases, and 5 bases lay outside the gene matches. The CDR3 reads CASSVRDYDTDTQYF. CDR3 sequence (DNA): TGTGCCAGCAGCGTGAGGGACTACGACACAGATACGCAGTATTTT.

This chain uses TRBV6-5 with TRBJ2-3; 8 bases align to TRBD2. The CDR3 runs 16 residues. Germline CDR1 is MNHEY and CDR2 is SVGAGI. Trimming at V came to 2 bases and at J to 0 bases, leaving 4 bases not matched to a gene. The CDR3 DNA follows: TGTGCCAGCAGTTACGTAACTAGCGGAAGCACAGATACGCAGTATTTT. It is translated as CASSYVTSGSTDTQYF.

The chain couples TRBV7-9 to TRBJ2-7; D is ambiguous. CDR3 length equals 16 residues. Trimming stripped 5 bases from V and 1 base from J, with 18 bases between. Germline V gene lookup returns CDR1 SEHNR and CDR2 FQNEAQ (reference sequence). CDR3 protein: CASSRSGQRRSYEQYF. CDR3 nucleotide sequence: TGTGCCAGCAGCCGATCTGGCCAGCGACGTTCCTACGAGCAGTACTTC.

The chain has TRBV7-2 and TRBJ1-4; D possibly corresponds to TRBD1 (5 bases). The CDR3 is 15 amino acids. The V end was cut by 3 bases, the J end by 8 bases, with 16 bases between. Germline CDR1 and CDR2: SGHTA and FQGNSA. Here the CDR3 reads CASSFRGEGWEKLFF. CDR3 in DNA: TGTGCCAGCAGCTTTCGAGGGGAGGGATGGGAAAAACTGTTTTTT.

The chain joins TRBV9 to TRBJ2-1, with D perhaps matching TRBD1 (6 bases). The CDR3 extends over 18 amino acids. V was cut by 3 bases and J by 4 bases, with 23 bases left in between. CDR1 SGDLS and CDR2 YYNGEE come from the germline V gene. Here the CDR3 reads CASSGPTIPGHTYNEQFF. The CDR3 DNA is TGTGCCAGCAGCGGCCCAACAATCCCGGGACATACTTACAATGAGCAGTTCTTC.

This clone was recorded a few times. The CDR3 region has the DNA TGTGCCAGCAGCCGGGACAGAGCGTACTCCTACAATGAGCAGTTCTTC. This translates into CASSRDRAYSYNEQFF. This chain links TRBV11-2 with TRBJ2-1, with TRBD1 matching over 7 bases. Germline CDR1 reads SGHAT; CDR2 reads FQNNGV. The CDR3 spans 16 residues. Trimming at V came to 5 bases and at J to 0 bases, leaving 7 bases not matched to a gene.

This chain uses TRBV6-6 with TRBJ2-2; 10 positions match TRBD1. The junction had 7 bases not matched to a gene; V was cut back by 6 bases and J by 6 bases. Germline V gene data show CDR1 as MNHNY and CDR2 as SVGAGI (reference sequence). The CDR3 has 15 amino acids. The CDR3 spells CASRAGTGEPGELFF. DNA for the CDR3: TGTGCCAGCAGAGCCGGGACAGGGGAACCCGGGGAGCTGTTTTTT.

This clone was observed a few times. The chain recombines TRBV6-6 with TRBJ2-7; D is perhaps TRBD2 (5 bases). Per the germline V gene, CDR1 is MNHNY and CDR2 is SVGAGI (reference sequence). V lost 0 bases to trimming and J lost 5 bases, with 14 bases between them. This CDR3 spans 15 amino acids. CDR3 residues: CASSYSMARRDEQYF. The CDR3 nucleotides read TGTGCCAGCAGTTACTCGATGGCCAGGCGGGACGAGCAGTACTTC.

The rearrangement uses TRBV19 and TRBJ2-2, with 9 bases fitting TRBD1. CDR1 and CDR2 from the germline V gene are LNHDA and SQIVND (reference sequence). There are 14 residues in the CDR3. The J segment lost 6 bases and the V segment lost 9 bases, leaving 8 bases of the junction unmatched. This CDR3 reads CASRRDRVSGELFF. CDR3 coding DNA: TGTGCCAGCCGCCGGGACAGGGTCTCCGGGGAGCTGTTTTTT.

Remarks on this clone: In the same sample, other DNA sequences code for this CDR3. This chain joins TRBV11-2 and TRBJ2-5; weak D call: TRBD1 (6 bases). The CDR3 length is 13 residues. The germline V and J ends were trimmed by 1 base and 4 bases, with 7 bases remaining between them. The germline V gene encodes CDR1 SGHAT and CDR2 FQNNGV. The CDR3 DNA reads TGTGCCAGCAGCTTAGGGGGGCTAGAGACCCAGTACTTC. It specifies CASSLGGLETQYF.

CDR3 residues: CASSLESGWSGDTEAFF. DNA for the CDR3: TGTGCCAGCAGCTTGGAATCCGGTTGGTCAGGGGACACTGAAGCTTTCTTT. This chain joins TRBV5-5 and TRBJ1-1; weak D call: TRBD1 (6 bases). CDR3 length: 17 amino acids. The V end lost 0 bases, the J end lost 3 bases, and 18 bases lay between the germline ends. Germline CDR1 and CDR2: SGHKS and YYEKEE (reference sequence).

In its sample, this clone was seen a few times. V is TRBV4-1 and J is TRBJ2-5; 7 nucleotides match TRBD2. CDR1 and CDR2 (germline): MGHRA, YSYEKL. Trimming removed 3 bases from V and 3 bases from J; junction bases left unmatched: 1. There are 13 residues in the CDR3. CDR3 coding DNA: TGCGCCAGCAGCCAGGGGGGGGAAGAGACCCAGTACTTC. Amino acid sequence: CASSQGGEETQYF.

The chain couples TRBV29-1 to TRBJ1-3; no reliable D call. CDR3 length equals 12 residues. CDR1 and CDR2 (germline): SQVTM, ANQGSEA. V lost 6 bases and J 4 bases, leaving 10 bases between the germline ends. CDR3 in DNA: TGCAGCGTGAGGGAGGGAGGAAACACCATATATTTT. Encoded protein: CSVREGGNTIYF.

The chain uses TRBV4-3 and TRBJ2-5; 7 positions match TRBD2. Germline V gene lookup returns CDR1 LGHNA and CDR2 YSLEER. The length of the CDR3 is 17 residues. J lost 2 bases, V lost 1 base, and 10 bases had no gene match. Here the CDR3 reads CASSQGVGGTLQETQYF. CDR3 in DNA: TGCGCCAGCAGCCAAGGGGTCGGGGGGACGCTACAAGAGACCCAGTACTTC.

The chain is built from TRBV19 and TRBJ1-1; D might be TRBD1 (6 bases). Germline V gives CDR1 LNHDA, CDR2 SQIVND (reference sequence). CDR3 size: 15 residues. V was shortened by 3 bases and J by 1 base, with 12 bases between the two germline ends. The CDR3 region is CASSMVTGRNTEAFF. CDR3 DNA: TGTGCCAGTAGTATGGTGACAGGACGGAACACTGAAGCTTTCTTT.

This clone was counted a single time. The chain has TRBV7-8 and TRBJ1-3; D is ambiguous. Trimming took off 1 base at V and 0 bases at J, with 7 bases between the two ends. The germline V gene encodes CDR1 SGHVS and CDR2 FQNEAQ. The CDR3 is 15 residues long. CDR3 nucleotide sequence: TGTGCCAGCAGCTTAGATTCGGTCTCTGGAAACACCATATATTTT. Its protein is CASSLDSVSGNTIYF.

The gene calls are TRBV7-2 and TRBJ2-7; 12 bases fit TRBD2. V lost 2 bases and J lost 3; bases outside the gene matches: 11. The CDR3 sequence is 18 residues long. Looked up from germline, CDR1 is SGHTA and CDR2 is FQGNSA. The CDR3 nucleotides are TGTGCCAGCAGCTTACTAGCGGGGGGGCCAGTCGAGGGCTACGAGCAGTACTTC. It encodes CASSLLAGGPVEGYEQYF. Complete variable domain (other parts from reference TRBV7-2 and TRBJ2-7): GAGVSQSPSNKVTEKGKDVELRCDPISGHTALYWYRQSLGQGLEFLIYFQGNSAPDKSGLPSDRFSAERTGGSVSTLTIQRTQQEDSAVYLCASSLLAGGPVEGYEQYFGPGTRLTVT.

This chain joins TRBV14 and TRBJ1-2; unclear D gene. The length of the CDR3 is 14 residues. Germline assignment: CDR1 SGHDN and CDR2 FVKESK. The V end was cut by 1 base, the J end by 7 bases, with 13 bases between. CDR3 sequence (DNA): TGTGCCAGCAGCCAAGGTAGCTTTCGGAGTGGCTACACCTTC. It specifies CASSQGSFRSGYTF.

The count of this clone is one. V is TRBV5-4 and J is TRBJ2-5, with D perhaps TRBD1 (8 bases). Looked up from germline, CDR1 is SGHNT and CDR2 is YYREEE (reference sequence). CDR3 length equals 15 residues. V was pared by 3 bases and J by 6 bases, with 18 bases between. The CDR3 reads CASSSGQGGVQTQYF. CDR3 coding DNA: TGTGCCAGCAGCTCCGGACAGGGAGGGGTACAGACCCAGTACTTC.

J is TRBJ1-5 and V is TRBV1. TRBV1 is flagged as a pseudogene. The CDR3 is made up of 14 amino acids. The CDR3 loop reads CTSSQDWGDQPQHF. CDR3 coding DNA: TGCACCAGCAGCCAAGATTGGGGGGATCAGCCCCAGCATTTT.